This T cell receptor beta chain was recovered during a study of cytomegalovirus exposure and HLA in healthy donors. Overall study findings and caveats: Specificity of a few CMV-associated chains for CMV antigens was verified in vitro. The authors enumerated under 200 TCR beta chains as linked to cytomegalovirus.

Profiling relied on immunoSEQ multiplex PCR, and the TCRdb table lists in-frame clones only, not all of them. The sample lists about 120,000 clones; about 87% were seen once. A word on this clone: Its antigen is unknown.

This CDR3 region has 13 residues. V gave up 6 bases and J gave up 5 bases, with 14 bases separating them. Germline V lookup: CDR1 SNHLY, CDR2 FYNNEI. This sequence originates from a man between 18 and 29 years old in good health and CMV-seronegative. V gene TRBV2 combines with J gene TRBJ2-7, with TRBD1 as a possible D gene (7 bases). The sample was PBMCs. The CDR3 DNA follows: TGTGCCAGCAGAGGGGGGACAGTGCACGAGCAGTACTTC. Residues: CASRGGTVHEQYF.